A selection of T cell receptor beta chains follows, all from one sample in a study of T cell responses to AZD1222 COVID-19 vaccine. Clones were sequenced by immunoSEQ multiplex PCR, and TCRdb holds only the in-frame ones, with some missing. The sample includes more than 100,000 clones, roughly 90% of them seen just once. The sequencing here drew on peripheral blood, taken on day 0 of AZD1222 vaccination. The receptors stem from an adult in good health. The CDR3 runs from the conserved cysteine through the conserved F or W. A D gene is named only where the DNA matches it firmly. The size of a clone is reported for some rows only, either as once, few or many, or as a class for expanded clones.

d_call	clone_size	j_call	v_call	cdr3_aa	cdr3_nt
NA	NA	TRBJ1-5	TRBV6-2/TRBV6-3	CASSYDAVYSNQPQHF	TGTGCCAGCAGTTACGATGCGGTTTATAGCAATCAGCCCCAGCATTTT
NA	NA	TRBJ1-4	TRBV21-1	CARPGDRVVEKLFF	TGTGCCAGGCCGGGGGACAGGGTTGTTGAAAAACTGTTTTTT
NA	NA	TRBJ2-1	TRBV14	CASSPEGQSSYNEQFF	TGTGCCAGCAGCCCCGAGGGTCAGAGCTCCTACAATGAGCAGTTCTTC
NA	NA	TRBJ1-1	TRBV2	CASSLGGMNTEAFF	TGTGCCAGCAGTTTAGGGGGAATGAACACTGAAGCTTTCTTT
NA	NA	TRBJ2-5	TRBV9	CASSTRLGETQYF	TGTGCCAGCAGCACCCGACTAGGGGAGACCCAGTACTTC
TRBD2	NA	TRBJ2-7	TRBV2	CASRAERDRPYEQYF	TGTGCCAGCAGAGCAGAGCGGGACCGACCCTACGAGCAGTACTTC
NA	NA	TRBJ2-7	TRBV10-3	CAISESSRTYEQYF	TGTGCCATCAGTGAGTCTTCTCGGACCTACGAGCAGTACTTC
TRBD1	NA	TRBJ2-2	TRBV5-1	CASSLRGTGTNTGELFF	TGCGCCAGCAGCTTAAGAGGGACAGGAACGAACACCGGGGAGCTGTTTTTT
TRBD1	few	TRBJ2-5	TRBV28	CASRGDRGLRETQYF	TGTGCCAGCAGGGGGGACAGGGGGCTTCGGGAGACCCAGTACTTC
NA	NA	TRBJ1-6	TRBV21-1	CASSSDRLYSPLHF	TGTGCCAGCAGCTCGGACAGGTTGTATTCACCCCTCCACTTT
NA	NA	TRBJ1-5	TRBV7-2	CASSLDIPQPQHF	TGTGCCAGCAGCTTAGACATTCCCCAGCCCCAGCATTTT
TRBD1	NA	TRBJ2-7	TRBV19	CATKEDRSYEQYF	TGTGCCACCAAGGAGGACAGGAGTTACGAGCAGTACTTC
NA	NA	TRBJ1-3	TRBV6-1	CASSEWAGSGNTIYF	TGTGCCAGCAGTGAATGGGCAGGGTCTGGAAACACCATATATTTT
TRBD1	NA	TRBJ2-7	TRBV19	CASSPTGTEQYF	TGTGCCAGTAGCCCGACAGGGACCGAGCAGTACTTC
NA	NA	TRBJ1-2	TRBV29-1	CSVEAGSSGYTF	TGCAGCGTTGAGGCGGGGTCTTCTGGCTACACCTTC
TRBD1	NA	TRBJ1-1	TRBV10-3	CAIGGQGARGNTEAFF	TGTGCCATCGGGGGACAGGGGGCTAGAGGGAACACTGAAGCTTTCTTT
NA	NA	TRBJ2-7	TRBV27	CASTWGHEQYF	TGTGCCAGCACTTGGGGCCACGAGCAGTACTTC
TRBD2	NA	TRBJ2-7	TRBV9	CASSVGTKFYEQYF	TGTGCCAGCAGCGTGGGGACTAAATTCTACGAGCAGTACTTC
TRBD2	NA	TRBJ2-5	TRBV7-2	CATTSGARETQYF	TGTGCCACAACTAGCGGGGCTAGAGAGACCCAGTACTTC
TRBD2	once	TRBJ2-1	TRBV7-9	CASSLPLAGGYNEQFF	TGTGCCAGCAGCTTACCGCTAGCGGGAGGTTACAATGAGCAGTTCTTC
NA	NA	TRBJ2-5	TRBV2	CASSASGWAQYF	TGTGCCAGCAGCGCATCGGGGTGGGCCCAGTACTTC
TRBD2	NA	TRBJ2-7	TRBV6-6	CASSPGTSGRGVEQYF	TGTGCCAGCAGCCCCGGGACTAGCGGGAGAGGCGTCGAGCAGTACTTC
NA	NA	TRBJ2-2	TRBV10-1	CASSETLTGELFF	TGCGCCAGCAGTGAAACTTTGACCGGGGAGCTGTTTTTT
NA	NA	TRBJ2-2	TRBV9	CASSVGGWAVGTGELFF	TGTGCCAGCAGCGTAGGGGGGTGGGCAGTGGGAACCGGGGAGCTGTTTTTT
TRBD1	NA	TRBJ1-3	TRBV10-3	CAIRDSTGLSSGNTIYF	TGTGCCATCAGAGACTCGACAGGGCTGAGCTCTGGAAACACCATATATTTT
TRBD1	NA	TRBJ2-7	TRBV4-3	CASSQVRDSAYYEQYF	TGCGCCAGCAGCCAAGTAAGGGACAGCGCATACTACGAGCAGTACTTC
TRBD1	NA	TRBJ1-1	TRBV7-2	CASSRGQADTEAFF	TGTGCCAGCAGCCGGGGACAGGCCGACACTGAAGCTTTCTTT
NA	NA	TRBJ2-3	TRBV10-3	CAISGGKSTDTQYF	TGTGCCATCAGTGGCGGGAAAAGCACAGATACGCAGTATTTT
TRBD1	NA	TRBJ1-2	TRBV28	CATHTGGTGRSSYTF	TGTGCTACCCACACGGGGGGGACAGGGAGATCAAGCTACACCTTC
NA	NA	TRBJ1-2	TRBV5-1	CASSSRDALFHYGYTF	TGCGCCAGCAGCTCACGGGACGCCCTGTTTCACTATGGCTACACCTTC
TRBD1	once	TRBJ1-1	TRBV6-6	CASRPDRGNEAFF	TGTGCCAGCAGACCAGACAGGGGGAATGAAGCTTTCTTT
NA	NA	TRBJ1-2	TRBV29-1	CSVEDYGYTF	TGCAGCGTTGAAGACTATGGCTACACCTTC
NA	NA	TRBJ2-3	TRBV7-9	CASSLEAWVAVRFDTQYF	TGTGCCAGCAGCTTAGAGGCGTGGGTAGCGGTACGCTTTGATACGCAGTATTTT
NA	once	TRBJ2-7	TRBV2	CASSALTGTYEQYF	TGTGCCAGCAGTGCTTTAACAGGCACCTACGAGCAGTACTTC
NA	NA	TRBJ2-7	TRBV7-9	CASSLEGQSYEQYF	TGTGCCAGCAGCTTAGAGGGACAATCCTACGAGCAGTACTTC
TRBD1	NA	TRBJ2-1	TRBV6-5	CASSYTGGTYNEQFF	TGTGCCAGCAGTTACACAGGGGGGACCTACAATGAGCAGTTCTTC
NA	NA	TRBJ1-2	TRBV7-8	CASSSPQGHYGYTF	TGTGCCAGCAGCTCCCCCCAGGGGCACTATGGCTACACCTTC
NA	NA	TRBJ1-5	TRBV6-5	CASSSNSNQPQHF	TGTGCCAGCAGCTCGAATAGCAATCAGCCCCAGCATTTT
TRBD2	once	TRBJ2-1	TRBV10-3	CAISDQSGRGNNEQFF	TGTGCCATCAGTGACCAAAGCGGGAGGGGGAACAATGAGCAGTTCTTC
TRBD1	NA	TRBJ1-1	TRBV28	CATHDRGTEAFF	TGTGCCACCCACGACAGGGGGACTGAAGCTTTCTTT
TRBD1	NA	TRBJ2-1	TRBV29-1	CSVDRTGGNEQFF	TGCAGCGTTGACCGGACAGGGGGCAATGAGCAGTTCTTC
TRBD2	NA	TRBJ2-3	TRBV9	CASSAPGGGLTDTQYF	TGTGCCAGCAGCGCTCCGGGCGGGGGGCTGACAGATACGCAGTATTTT
TRBD1	NA	TRBJ1-2	TRBV5-1	CASSWHDRAMEGYTF	TGCGCCAGCAGCTGGCACGACAGGGCTATGGAGGGCTACACCTTC
NA	NA	TRBJ2-5	TRBV18	CASSPPGVLKQETQYF	TGTGCCAGCTCACCCCCAGGGGTACTGAAACAAGAGACCCAGTACTTC
NA	NA	TRBJ1-6	TRBV19	CASSTRAERSPLHF	TGTGCCAGTAGTACCAGGGCCGAGAGGTCACCCCTCCACTTT
NA	NA	TRBJ1-3	TRBV18	CASSPSGSGNTIYF	TGTGCCAGCTCACCATCAGGGTCTGGAAACACCATATATTTT
TRBD2	once	TRBJ2-5	TRBV5-1	CASSPHGPTLAGDQETQYF	TGCGCCAGCAGCCCCCATGGGCCAACTCTAGCGGGTGACCAAGAGACCCAGTACTTC
NA	NA	TRBJ1-5	TRBV7-4	CASSWGVRNQPQHF	TGTGCCAGCAGCTGGGGGGTCCGCAATCAGCCCCAGCATTTT
NA	NA	TRBJ2-3	TRBV29-1	CSVAAGDTDTQYF	TGCAGCGTTGCAGCCGGGGACACAGATACGCAGTATTTT
NA	NA	TRBJ2-3	TRBV19	CASSPGSGRSTDTQYF	TGTGCCAGTAGCCCCGGGAGTGGGAGAAGCACAGATACGCAGTATTTT
NA	NA	TRBJ1-5	TRBV27	CASSSALYSNQPQHF	TGTGCCAGCAGTTCCGCCCTCTATAGCAATCAGCCCCAGCATTTT
NA	NA	TRBJ1-2	TRBV2	CASSEGRAGRNYGYTF	TGTGCCAGCAGTGAAGGTAGGGCGGGACGGAACTATGGCTACACCTTC
NA	NA	TRBJ2-7	TRBV5-5	CASSLGWESYEQYF	TGTGCCAGCAGCCTGGGATGGGAAAGCTACGAGCAGTACTTC
TRBD2	NA	TRBJ2-4	TRBV3-1/TRBV3-2	CASSFSSGESVQYF	TGTGCCAGCAGCTTTTCTAGCGGGGAGTCTGTTCAGTACTTC
TRBD1	NA	TRBJ1-1	TRBV5-4	CASSPAGGGNTEAFF	TGTGCCAGCAGCCCGGCAGGGGGCGGGAACACTGAAGCTTTCTTT
NA	NA	TRBJ1-3	TRBV4-1	CASSQTTSSGNTIYF	TGCGCCAGCAGCCAAACGACATCCTCCGGAAACACCATATATTTT
NA	NA	TRBJ1-6	TRBV6-2/TRBV6-3	CASSPGGAGYSPLHF	TGTGCCAGCAGTCCCGGCGGGGCCGGGTATTCACCCCTCCACTTT
TRBD1	NA	TRBJ1-2	TRBV3-1/TRBV3-2	CASSLTGEYGYTF	TGTGCCAGCAGCCTGACAGGGGAATATGGCTACACCTTC
TRBD1	NA	TRBJ1-6	TRBV25-1	CASSVQGAGSPLHF	TGTGCCAGCAGTGTGCAGGGGGCGGGTTCACCCCTCCACTTT